This passage covers 27 T cell receptor beta chains from one sample sequenced in a study of regulatory dendritic cells for organ transplantation. The assay was immunoSEQ multiplex PCR, and TCRdb's table has in-frame clones only and misses some. The sample has some 35,000 clones; around 90% are singletons. Sequenced input: naive CD8+ T cells from blood. Subset in this sample: CD45RA+ naive T cells. Every receptor here comes from a human donor in good health.

The V gene is TRBV4-3, the J gene TRBJ2-2; D is unresolved. Germline CDR1 reads LGHNA; CDR2 reads YSLEER. V lost 3 bases, J lost 4 bases, and 24 bases lay in between. The CDR3 totals 19 residues. The CDR3 coding sequence is TGCGCCAGCAGCCATTTACTGAAGGGTCTAGATAGTTTCACCGGGGAGCTGTTTTTT. Protein: CASSHLLKGLDSFTGELFF.

The V call is TRBV27, the J call TRBJ2-7, with D unclear. V was shortened by 0 bases and J by 4 bases, with 10 bases between the two germline ends. The CDR3 loop spans 14 amino acids. Looked up from germline, CDR1 is MNHEY and CDR2 is SMNVEV (reference sequence). CDR3 nucleotides: TGTGCCAGCAGTTTATCAGGGAACTGGTACGAGCAGTACTTC. Translation gives CASSLSGNWYEQYF.

CDR3 sequence (DNA): TGTGCCAGCAGGCAGCAGGGGGGAGGCACAGATACGCAGTATTTT. As protein: CASRQQGGGTDTQYF. The chain is built from TRBV2 and TRBJ2-3, with a possible D match to TRBD1 (7 bases). V shed 6 bases and J shed 1 base, with 14 bases lying between them. From germline, CDR1 is SNHLY and CDR2 FYNNEI. CDR3 length: 15 residues.

The chain has TRBV4-3 and TRBJ1-6; D is perhaps TRBD1 (5 bases). CDR1 and CDR2 (germline): LGHNA, YSLEER. V dropped 0 bases and J dropped 10 bases, with 7 bases sitting between them. CDR3 size: 13 residues. The CDR3 spells CASSQDRGSPLHF. The CDR3 nucleotides are TGCGCCAGCAGCCAAGATAGGGGCTCACCCCTCCACTTT.

This clone was seen only once. The chain employs TRBV27 and TRBJ2-5; 10 bases agree with TRBD2. Germline V gene data show CDR1 as MNHEY and CDR2 as SMNVEV (reference sequence). The V segment lost 5 bases and the J segment 5 bases; nucleotides outside the gene matches: 5. This CDR3 has 14 amino acids. CDR3 sequence (DNA): TGTGCCAGCAGTCCCCTGACTAGCGGGGAGACCCAGTACTTC. It is translated as CASSPLTSGETQYF.

The chain is built from TRBV19 and TRBJ2-3; tentatively, D is TRBD1 or TRBD2 (5 bases each). The CDR3 contains 16 residues. V dropped 2 bases and J dropped 1 base, with 13 bases sitting between them. Germline V CDR1 and CDR2: LNHDA, SQIVND (reference sequence). The CDR3 region has the DNA TGTGCCAGTAGTATAACCGCTAGCAGGGGCACAGATACGCAGTATTTT. Its translation: CASSITASRGTDTQYF. Using reference TRBV19 and TRBJ2-3 for the parts outside the CDR3, the full variable domain is DGGITQSPKYLFRKEGQNVTLSCEQNLNHDAMYWYRQDPGQGLRLIYYSQIVNDFQKGDIAEGYSVSREKKESFPLTVTSAQKNPTAFYLCASSITASRGTDTQYFGPGTRLTVL.

The rearrangement links TRBV7-9 to TRBJ1-2; a weak D match, TRBD1 (5 bases). Germline loops: CDR1 SEHNR, CDR2 FQNEAQ (reference sequence). The V end was cut by 1 base, the J end by 5 bases, with 8 bases between. The CDR3 spans 13 residues. CDR3 bases: TGTGCCAGCAGCTTAGGGGACGATTATGGCTACACCTTC. Protein sequence: CASSLGDDYGYTF.

The chain has TRBV7-2 and TRBJ1-5, with 7 bases that match TRBD1. Unmatched junction bases numbered 10, after V lost 4 bases and J lost 7 bases. CDR3 size: 15 residues. The germline CDR1 and CDR2 sequences are SGHTA and FQGNSA. CDR3 coding DNA: TGTGCCAGCAGCTCGACAGGGTTTGGAGGGCAGCCCCAGCATTTT. Its protein is CASSSTGFGGQPQHF. The variable domain in full, completed from reference TRBV7-2 and TRBJ1-5, reads GAGVSQSPSNKVTEKGKDVELRCDPISGHTALYWYRQSLGQGLEFLIYFQGNSAPDKSGLPSDRFSAERTGGSVSTLTIQRTQQEDSAVYLCASSSTGFGGQPQHFGDGTRLSIL.

This clone is a singleton in its sample. The genes are TRBV6-5 and TRBJ1-2; D gene uncertain. Germline CDR1 and CDR2: MNHEY and SVGAGI. The CDR3 has 12 amino acids. V gave up 2 bases and J gave up 7 bases, with 8 bases separating them. CDR3 loop: CASSYGYGGYTF. DNA of the CDR3: TGTGCCAGCAGTTACGGATACGGTGGCTACACCTTC.

The J gene is TRBJ1-1, the V gene TRBV7-2; D not resolved. Germline V gives CDR1 SGHTA, CDR2 FQGNSA. V gave up 3 bases and J gave up 1 base, with 9 bases separating them. The CDR3 extends over 14 amino acids. CDR3 in amino acids: CASSFRIPNTEAFF. The CDR3 DNA sequence: TGTGCCAGCAGCTTTCGGATCCCGAACACTGAAGCTTTCTTT.

V and J are TRBV28 and TRBJ2-5; 7 nucleotides match TRBD1. Germline V lookup: CDR1 MDHEN, CDR2 SYDVKM. V was pared by 4 bases and J by 3 bases, with 2 bases of the junction left unmatched. The CDR3 contains 13 residues. CDR3 sequence: CASSYDREETQYF. DNA for the CDR3: TGTGCCAGCAGTTACGACAGGGAAGAGACCCAGTACTTC.

The chain recombines TRBV9 with TRBJ1-1, with unresolved D. V lost 0 bases to trimming and J lost 3 bases, with 9 bases between them. The germline V gene encodes CDR1 SGDLS and CDR2 YYNGEE. The CDR3 consists of 14 residues. CDR3 protein: CASSVEDGYTEAFF. The CDR3 bases are TGTGCCAGCAGCGTAGAGGACGGCTACACTGAAGCTTTCTTT.

The chain recombines TRBV2 with TRBJ1-2, with 11 positions matching TRBD1. The germline gives CDR1 SNHLY, CDR2 FYNNEI. CDR3 length: 15 residues. Trimming took 6 bases from V and 3 from J; bases not matched to a gene: 6. The CDR3 DNA reads as TGTGCCAGCAGGATGGGGGACAGGGGGTACTATGGCTACACCTTC. The encoded protein is CASRMGDRGYYGYTF.

This clone was found once. The chain is built from TRBV29-1 and TRBJ2-3; possibly TRBD1 for D (7 bases). Between the trimmed V and J ends, which lost 0 bases and 2 bases, there was a span of 12 bases. Germline V gene data show CDR1 as SQVTM and CDR2 as ANQGSEA. This CDR3 is 15 amino acids long. The CDR3 sequence: CSVEDRGANTDTQYF. In DNA form, the CDR3 reads TGCAGCGTTGAAGACAGGGGGGCTAACACAGATACGCAGTATTTT.

The chain is built from TRBV25-1 and TRBJ1-2; TRBD1 is a possible D gene (6 bases). CDR1 MGHDK and CDR2 SYGVNS come from the germline V gene. This CDR3 contains 13 residues. Trimming took 4 bases from V and 6 from J, leaving 12 bases between them. The CDR3 DNA follows: TGTGCCAGCAGTGCCCAGGGGATAGATGGCTACACCTTC. It is translated as CASSAQGIDGYTF.

The chain uses TRBV27 and TRBJ1-5; no definite D call. This CDR3 is built from 15 residues. Trimming took 2 bases from V and 0 from J, leaving 8 bases between them. Germline values: CDR1 MNHEY, CDR2 SMNVEV (reference sequence). The CDR3 nucleotides read TGTGCCAGCAGTTTAGACGGCGGTAGCAATCAGCCCCAGCATTTT. It specifies CASSLDGGSNQPQHF.

V is TRBV2 and J is TRBJ1-4; 9 nucleotides line up with TRBD1. The CDR3 has 13 amino acids. Germline CDR1 reads SNHLY; CDR2 reads FYNNEI. The J segment lost 12 bases and the V segment lost 8 bases, leaving 10 bases of the junction unmatched. The CDR3 spells CASLTDRGRELFF. In nucleotides, the CDR3 is TGTGCCAGCCTTACGGACAGGGGCAGGGAACTGTTTTTT. Using reference TRBV2 and TRBJ1-4 for the parts outside the CDR3, the full variable domain is EPEVTQTPSHQVTQMGQEVILRCVPISNHLYFYWYRQILGQKVEFLVSFYNNEISEKSEIFDDQFSVERPDGSNFTLKIRSTKLEDSAMYFCASLTDRGRELFFGSGTQLSVL.

V and J are TRBV28 and TRBJ1-1; D gene ambiguous. Trimming took 3 bases from V and 5 from J, leaving 10 bases between them. The germline V gene has CDR1 MDHEN and CDR2 SYDVKM. This CDR3 region has 13 residues. The CDR3 is CASSFETGTEAFF. CDR3 in DNA: TGTGCCAGCAGTTTCGAAACCGGGACTGAAGCTTTCTTT.

The chain links TRBV4-2 to TRBJ2-3; the match to TRBD1 covers 7 bases. Germline values: CDR1 LGHNA, CDR2 YNFKEQ. Trimming removed 2 bases from V and 5 bases from J; junction bases left unmatched: 10. The CDR3 covers 16 residues. The CDR3 bases are TGTGCCAGCAGCCAATTTGGATCAGGGGGAAGAGATACGCAGTATTTT. This encodes CASSQFGSGGRDTQYF.

This clone was seen once. This chain uses TRBV29-1 with TRBJ1-3, with D perhaps TRBD1 (5 bases). V lost 4 bases and J 1 base, leaving 11 bases between the germline ends. Germline V gene lookup returns CDR1 SQVTM and CDR2 ANQGSEA. This CDR3 spans 14 amino acids. Here the CDR3 DNA reads TGCAGCGTTGTAATAGGGGAATCTGGAAACACCATATATTTT. It is translated as CSVVIGESGNTIYF. Supplemented by reference TRBV29-1 and TRBJ1-3, the full variable domain reads SAVISQKPSRDICQRGTSLTIQCQVDSQVTMMFWYRQQPGQSLTLIATANQGSEATYESGFVIDKFPISRPNLTFSTLTVSNMSPEDSSIYLCSVVIGESGNTIYFGEGSWLTVV.

V usage is TRBV27 and J usage is TRBJ2-7, with TRBD2 matching 12 bases. The CDR3 is 14 residues long. V lost 6 bases, J lost 6 bases, and 6 bases stayed unmatched. Germline assignment: CDR1 MNHEY and CDR2 SMNVEV (reference sequence). In DNA form, the CDR3 reads TGTGCCAGCAGGCTAGCGGGAGGGCTCCTCGAGCAGTACTTC. This translates into CASRLAGGLLEQYF.

This clone occurred once. The chain employs TRBV11-2 and TRBJ2-7; tentatively, D is TRBD1 (6 bases). The CDR3 loop spans 15 amino acids. V was clipped by 5 bases and J by 2 bases, with 16 bases between them. Germline CDR1 and CDR2: SGHAT and FQNNGV. This CDR3 is CASSDPRDTTYEQYF. The CDR3 DNA follows: TGTGCCAGCAGCGATCCGAGGGACACGACCTACGAGCAGTACTTC. Combining the CDR3 with reference TRBV11-2 and TRBJ2-7 gives the whole variable domain EAGVAQSPRYKIIEKRQSVAFWCNPISGHATLYWYQQILGQGPKLLIQFQNNGVVDDSQLPKDRFSAERLKGVDSTLKIQPAKLEDSAVYLCASSDPRDTTYEQYFGPGTRLTVT.

This sequence joins TRBV11-1 and TRBJ2-7; D not resolved. V lost 4 bases to trimming and J lost 2 bases, with 12 bases between them. Germline lookup yields CDR1 SGHAT and CDR2 FQDESV (reference sequence). The CDR3 totals 14 residues. The CDR3 DNA follows: TGTGCCAGCAGCTCCCCGAGGTGGCCCTACGAGCAGTACTTC. Translated: CASSSPRWPYEQYF.

The V gene is TRBV27, the J gene TRBJ2-1; no reliable D call. Trimming cost V 3 bases and J 9 bases, with 15 bases left between them. CDR3 size: 14 residues. The germline V gene encodes CDR1 MNHEY and CDR2 SMNVEV (reference sequence). CDR3 DNA sequence: TGTGCCAGCAGTTTTTCGCGGCCGGAAGGTGAGCAGTTCTTC. Translated: CASSFSRPEGEQFF.

This clone was seen more than once but under ten times. The V gene is TRBV7-9, the J gene TRBJ2-5, with 8 nucleotides matching TRBD1. CDR1 is SEHNR, CDR2 FQNEAQ, per germline (reference sequence). The length of the CDR3 is 12 residues. Unmatched junction bases numbered 7, after V lost 11 bases and J lost 5 bases. As DNA, the CDR3 is TGTGCCTCGGACAGGGAACTTGAGACCCAGTACTTC. Translating gives CASDRELETQYF.

V and J are TRBV19 and TRBJ2-1; TRBD1 is a possible D gene (6 bases). The germline V and J ends were trimmed by 9 bases and 4 bases, with 16 bases remaining between them. The germline gives CDR1 LNHDA, CDR2 SQIVND (reference sequence). The CDR3 sequence is 14 residues long. CDR3 loop: CASQWGLGYNEQFF. The CDR3 nucleotides read TGTGCCAGCCAATGGGGGCTAGGATACAATGAGCAGTTCTTC.

The chain has TRBV27 and TRBJ1-2; tentative D call: TRBD1 (5 bases). V was shortened by 5 bases and J by 7 bases, with 23 bases between the two germline ends. The CDR3 has 16 residues. Germline V CDR1 and CDR2: MNHEY, SMNVEV (reference sequence). CDR3 sequence (DNA): TGTGCCAGCAGTGTGAGCGGGGGGGAATCCCGCTTTGGCTACACCTTC. Its translation: CASSVSGGESRFGYTF.